The entry that follows covers one TCR beta chain sequence. Per the study methods: Amplification from reference gene primers served as the basis for estimated nucleated cell counts. The table came from immunoSEQ multiplex PCR; TCRdb's copy has only in-frame clones and leaves some out. The V and J calls and clone size are taken from that table; D and trimming were inferred from the DNA. Of around 70,000 clones listed, 90% to 95% are singletons. The data originate from a study of blood T cell repertoires in COVID-19. Study information: From T cells, B-cell-depleted T cells, or PBMCs came the material, which was cDNA or gDNA.

This CDR3 region has 17 residues. Losses at the gene ends were 1 base for V and 3 bases for J; bases not matched to a gene: 6. The germline V gene has CDR1 MGHRA and CDR2 YSYEKL. This TCR derives from a human donor in a cohort sampled during active COVID-19. Sequencing used peripheral blood. The V call is TRBV4-1, the J call TRBJ2-2; TRBD2 matches 9 bases. The CDR3 spells CASSQVNSGRYTGELFF. The DNA for the CDR3 is TGCGCCAGCAGCCAAGTCAATAGCGGGAGATACACCGGGGAGCTGTTTTTT.